Listed below are T cell receptor beta chains from one sample, sequenced in a study of cytomegalovirus exposure and HLA in healthy donors. Some clones are missing from TCRdb's copy, which holds only in-frame ones; the method was immunoSEQ multiplex PCR. Seen here are 200,000 to 300,000 clones, about 90% observed once, and the top ten hold 2.5% to 3.5%. The specimen sequenced was PBMCs. These receptors all come from a woman aged 25 to 45 in good health and CMV-seronegative. The CDR3 runs from the conserved cysteine through the conserved F or W. The order of the fields is V gene, J gene, CDR3 protein.

>TRBV2|TRBJ2-7
CATGTGLSSYEQYF
>TRBV19|TRBJ2-3
CASSFTYTDTQYF
>TRBV4-2|TRBJ2-3
CASSVRGEDTQYF
>TRBV4-3|TRBJ1-1
CASSQEGWGEAFF
>TRBV13|TRBJ2-3
CASSSRDSEDTQYF
>TRBV2|TRBJ2-1
CASSEAITSGRLEEQFF
>TRBV5-4|TRBJ1-4
CASSRGQGIEKLFF
>TRBV5-1|TRBJ2-3
CASSLITGGRSDTQYF
>TRBV30|TRBJ2-1
CAWSVETGGREQFF
>TRBV28|TRBJ2-5
CASSYGNRGGEETQYF
>TRBV7-2|TRBJ1-2
CASSPDRGYGGYTF
>TRBV5-1|TRBJ2-3
CASSFNSGLQSGRARGTDTQYF
>TRBV11-2|TRBJ2-7
CASSLTRVTTEQYF
>TRBV27|TRBJ2-7
CASSLSKAYEQYF
>TRBV29-1|TRBJ1-2
CSVAGGERYTF
>TRBV6-6|TRBJ2-1
CASSSDLNEQFF
>TRBV6-5|TRBJ2-7
CASSYGDSSYEQYF
>TRBV4-1|TRBJ2-7
CASSPQLGSRGGDEQYF
>TRBV11-3|TRBJ2-1
CASSLAPGRIGHNEQFF
>TRBV2|TRBJ2-5
CASTRLVSLETQYF
>TRBV9|TRBJ1-2
CASSVDINYGYTF
>TRBV19|TRBJ2-7
CASSIQGHYEQYF
>TRBV18|TRBJ1-5
CASSTDKNQPQHF
>TRBV29-1|TRBJ2-5
CSVVGPGQPQETQYF
>TRBV19|TRBJ2-7
CASSITVYYEQYF
>TRBV27|TRBJ2-1
CASSLSTRLSYNEQFF
>TRBV29-1|TRBJ2-5
CSVEGWWERGIETQYF
>TRBV7-8|TRBJ2-7
CASSQTTGAPYEQYF
>TRBV7-8|TRBJ2-5
CASSLALLAETQYF
>TRBV9|TRBJ2-2
CASSVGLAGATNTGELFF
>TRBV2|TRBJ1-3
CASSEGRVSGNTIYF
>TRBV29-1|TRBJ2-3
CSVGFSRGRGRTDTQYF
>TRBV4-1|TRBJ2-5
CASSQTGGQETQYF
>TRBV11-2|TRBJ2-1
CASTPRGRRAFDNEQFF
>TRBV7-9|TRBJ2-3
CASSLETSGRASDTQYF
>TRBV9|TRBJ2-3
CASSVASGATDTQYF
>TRBV4-3|TRBJ1-4
CASSQVVSNEKLFF
>TRBV27|TRBJ2-3
CASSKTGPDTQYF
>TRBV5-1|TRBJ2-1
CASSLYLAGADLSNEQFF
>TRBV13|TRBJ2-1
CASSPLGTSGLYNEQFF
>TRBV29-1|TRBJ1-2
CSVELGPYGYTF
>TRBV18|TRBJ2-1
CASATAGGPEYNEQFF
>TRBV27|TRBJ2-1
CASSFSDRDYNEQFF
>TRBV29-1|TRBJ2-7
CSVEDSSYEQYF
>TRBV25-1|TRBJ2-7
CATSGTSEVYEQYF
>TRBV27|TRBJ2-1
CASSSSRTGDEQFF
>TRBV5-1|TRBJ2-1
CASSLTGLAVNNEQFF
>TRBV4-1|TRBJ1-2
CASSQDPGTGGRGYTF
>TRBV7-7|TRBJ2-5
CASSLVGTRQETQYF
>TRBV2|TRBJ2-3
CASSDIGSSTDTQYF
>TRBV5-4|TRBJ2-1
CASSSSVLEQFF
>TRBV21-1|TRBJ1-1
CASRERLATIRTEAFF
>TRBV2|TRBJ2-3
CASSGPGPHTDTQYF
>TRBV6-5|TRBJ2-7
CASNPGLAGGEQYF
>TRBV27|TRBJ2-5
CASSLAGAGLQETQYF